This T cell receptor (beta chain) was captured by sequencing in a study of cytomegalovirus exposure and HLA in healthy donors. Turning to the study itself: There were 117 million unique TCR beta sequences, drawn from 150 million to 200 million T cells, in an earlier analysis.

The V gene's germline CDR1 is MNHEY and CDR2 SMNVEV (reference sequence). The CDR3 has 13 amino acids. V lost 4 bases and J lost 5, with 11 bases in between. A multiplex PCR was run with 60 Vbeta primers and 13 Jbeta primers. Sequenced by immunoSEQ multiplex PCR; TCRdb stores in-frame clones only, minus some. The sample carries about 72,000 clones, about 81% recorded once. The TCR was taken from a human donor in good health. J is TRBJ1-1 and V is TRBV27; possibly TRBD1 for D (5 bases). The source material was PBMCs. DNA for the CDR3: TGTGCCAGCAGTTCCGGGGGGAGGACTGAAGCTTTCTTT. Translated, it gives CASSSGGRTEAFF.